The clone carrying this T cell receptor beta chain turned up a few times. The record originates from a study of blood T cell repertoires in COVID-19. The wider study: PBMCs, B-cell-depleted T cells, or T cells provided the cDNA or gDNA that made up the material.

Per the original data handling: For nucleated cells, counts were estimated from reference gene primer amplification. Measured with immunoSEQ multiplex PCR; TCRdb has only the in-frame clones, and not every one. V, J and clone size were drawn from that table, and D and trimming were deduced from the DNA. The sample holds about 170,000 clones, approximately 91% seen once. V shed 6 bases, J shed 3 bases, and the junction held 12 bases outside the gene matches. The germline V gene encodes CDR1 SGHNT and CDR2 YENEEA. This CDR3 is 16 amino acids long. In Seattle, patients joined the study during active infection and were tracked longitudinally.

Sequences were obtained from peripheral blood. The chain is built from TRBV11-3 and TRBJ2-7, with 9 nucleotides matching TRBD1. The receptor's source is a man aged 18 to 30 with COVID-19, enrolled during active disease. The CDR3 protein is CASRVREDRGLYEQYF. In DNA, the CDR3 is TGTGCCAGCAGGGTAAGGGAGGACAGGGGACTCTACGAGCAGTACTTC.